These 17 T cell receptor beta chains share one sample of origin, sequenced in a study of control samples from healthy donors and cancer patients. Profiling relied on immunoSEQ multiplex PCR, and the TCRdb table lists in-frame clones only, not all of them. Seen in this sample are about 200,000 clones; the ten most common clones hold 2.2%. The sequenced material came from blood. The receptors come from a woman in her twenties or thirties in good health.

This rearrangement joins TRBV11-2 to TRBJ2-7, with D maybe TRBD1 (6 bases). The CDR3 extends over 16 amino acids. The ends were cut back, 3 bases at V and 2 bases at J, with 17 bases in the middle. CDR1 and CDR2 (germline): SGHAT, FQNNGV. The CDR3 sequence is CASSFRSFGQPYEQYF. The CDR3 DNA reads TGTGCCAGCAGCTTCAGGTCCTTCGGACAGCCCTACGAGCAGTACTTC.

The chain combines TRBV9 with TRBJ2-1; 11 bases map to TRBD2. Germline lookup yields CDR1 SGDLS and CDR2 YYNGEE. CDR3 length equals 16 residues. V shed 0 bases and J 10 bases; nucleotides not matched to a gene: 9. CDR3 protein: CASSVDGSGGAREQFF. CDR3 nucleotide sequence: TGTGCCAGCAGCGTAGATGGTAGCGGGGGGGCCAGGGAGCAGTTCTTC.

V is TRBV28 and J is TRBJ2-5; 11 bases fit TRBD2. CDR1 is MDHEN and CDR2 is SYDVKM in the germline V gene. This CDR3 is 14 amino acids long. V dropped 6 bases and J dropped 4; count of bases not matched to a gene: 4. Written as DNA, the CDR3 is TGTGCCAGCAGACCAGGACTAGCGGGAGAGACCCAGTACTTC. Translating gives CASRPGLAGETQYF.

This sequence joins TRBV19 and TRBJ2-2, with D maybe TRBD2 (5 bases). The CDR3 totals 15 residues. Germline values: CDR1 LNHDA, CDR2 SQIVND (reference sequence). The V end was cut by 9 bases, the J end by 4 bases, with 18 bases between. CDR3 sequence reads: CASSTLVPRTGELFF. The CDR3 region has the DNA TGTGCCAGCTCCACACTAGTCCCACGCACCGGGGAGCTGTTTTTT.

The rearrangement joins TRBV6-6 to TRBJ1-4, with unresolved D. Per germline, CDR1 MNHNY and CDR2 SVGAGI (reference sequence). The CDR3 contains 15 residues. V was trimmed by 0 bases and J by 8 bases, leaving 13 bases between them. CDR3 in DNA: TGTGCCAGCAGTTACTCTGGTTCCGGGGTAGAAAAACTGTTTTTT. Encoded protein: CASSYSGSGVEKLFF.

The J gene is TRBJ2-1, the V gene TRBV5-4; 9 bases fit TRBD2. V lost 2 bases to trimming and J lost 8 bases; unmatched junction nucleotides: 5. Looked up from germline, CDR1 is SGHNT and CDR2 is YYREEE (reference sequence). The length of the CDR3 is 14 residues. The CDR3 sequence is CASSLGTSIDEQFF. CDR3 nucleotide sequence: TGTGCCAGCAGCTTAGGGACTAGCATCGATGAGCAGTTCTTC.

The chain links TRBV6-5 to TRBJ1-1, with a tentative D call TRBD1 (5 bases). The germline V gene has CDR1 MNHEY and CDR2 SVGAGI. V lost 4 bases, J lost 3 bases, and 18 bases lay in between. The CDR3 spans 16 residues. The CDR3 sequence: CASSSNLGRLYTEAFF. The CDR3 nucleotides read TGTGCCAGCAGTTCCAACTTGGGGCGGCTATACACTGAAGCTTTCTTT.

The chain joins TRBV2 to TRBJ1-6; weak D call: TRBD1 (5 bases). Trimming took 6 bases from V and 7 from J, leaving 19 bases between them. The CDR3 has 16 amino acids. Germline V gene sequence: CDR1 SNHLY, CDR2 FYNNEI. CDR3 sequence: CASSRSPTPGNSPLHF. The CDR3 DNA is TGTGCCAGCAGCCGTAGTCCTACCCCAGGGAATTCACCCCTCCACTTT.

This sequence joins TRBV2 and TRBJ2-3; D is unresolved. V was pared by 2 bases and J by 2 bases, with 11 bases between. The CDR3 covers 15 residues. Germline CDR1 is SNHLY and CDR2 is FYNNEI. The chain's CDR3 is CASSETRLTTDTQYF. The CDR3, as DNA: TGTGCCAGCAGTGAAACAAGGCTAACCACAGATACGCAGTATTTT.

CDR3 DNA: TGTGCCAGCAGCCCTACCCTAGAGCGGGCCCGCTACGAGCAGTACTTC. Protein product: CASSPTLERARYEQYF. The V call is TRBV11-2, the J call TRBJ2-7; perhaps TRBD2 as D (6 bases). Trimming removed 5 bases from V and 3 bases from J, with 20 bases in between. CDR1 and CDR2 from the germline V gene are SGHAT and FQNNGV. The CDR3 runs to 16 residues.

This rearrangement joins TRBV19 to TRBJ2-7; D not certain. This CDR3 contains 13 residues. Trimming cost V 3 bases and J 2 bases, with 8 bases left between them. Germline CDR1 reads LNHDA; CDR2 reads SQIVND (reference sequence). CDR3 residues: CASSIGGAYEQYF. CDR3 nucleotides: TGTGCCAGTAGTATTGGCGGAGCCTACGAGCAGTACTTC.

Here the CDR3 reads CASSASDRTYEQYF. DNA for the CDR3: TGTGCCAGCAGCGCCTCGGACAGAACCTACGAGCAGTACTTC. V usage is TRBV9 and J usage is TRBJ2-7; TRBD1 is a possible D gene (6 bases). Germline values: CDR1 SGDLS, CDR2 YYNGEE. The CDR3 has 14 residues. V was trimmed by 3 bases and J by 2 bases, leaving 12 bases between them.

The CDR3 DNA follows: TGTGCCAGCAGTTTCTTAGGCGGCCTCTATGGCTACACCTTC. Its protein is CASSFLGGLYGYTF. V usage is TRBV27 and J usage is TRBJ1-2; D not certain. The germline V gene encodes CDR1 MNHEY and CDR2 SMNVEV (reference sequence). The CDR3 is 14 residues long. Trimming took off 3 bases at V and 4 bases at J, with 12 bases between the two ends.

The rearrangement joins TRBV10-3 to TRBJ2-3, with D perhaps being TRBD1 or TRBD2 (7 bases each). Germline lookup yields CDR1 ENHRY and CDR2 SYGVKD. Trimming stripped 4 bases from V and 4 bases from J, with 18 bases between. This CDR3 contains 16 residues. CDR3 loop: CAISGAPGGEADTQYF. The CDR3 DNA reads as TGTGCCATCAGTGGGGCCCCAGGGGGGGAAGCAGATACGCAGTATTTT.

The chain joins TRBV4-1 to TRBJ2-3, with unresolved D. CDR1 is MGHRA, CDR2 YSYEKL, per germline. Deletions cut 0 bases from V and 6 bases from J, with 7 bases between. The CDR3 has 13 amino acids. For the CDR3, the DNA is TGCGCCAGCAGCCAAGATGGGAAGGATACGCAGTATTTT. Residues: CASSQDGKDTQYF.

The chain recombines TRBV3-1 (or the pseudogene TRBV3-2) with TRBJ2-7; 16 bases agree with TRBD2. This CDR3 region has 17 residues. Trimming removed 3 bases from V and 2 bases from J; junction bases left unmatched: 4. Per the germline V gene, CDR1 is LGHDT and CDR2 is YNNKEL (reference sequence). The CDR3 DNA is TGTGCCAGCAGCCAGGGACTAGCGGGGGGGTATACCTACGAGCAGTACTTC. Translated: CASSQGLAGGYTYEQYF.

The V gene is TRBV20-1, the J gene TRBJ2-5; no reliable D call. The ends were cut back, 7 bases at V and 5 bases at J, with 11 bases in the middle. CDR1 is DFQATT and CDR2 is SNEGSKA in the germline V gene (reference sequence). This CDR3 is 11 amino acids long. As DNA, the CDR3 is TGCAGTGAGGTGGTCCGGGAGACCCAGTACTTC. It is translated as CSEVVRETQYF.